This TCR beta chain stems from a study of T cells in Graves' hyperthyroidism and ophthalmopathy. This clonotype was observed many times. The antigen is not known. One end of the junction fails to match germline, which may point to a read error. Study-wide points: Most thyroid clonotypes expanded above 0.001 were also detected in blood. A model of 13 V-J pairs discriminated ophthalmopathy from stable hyperthyroidism. Before onset, ophthalmopathy was predicted by the model a median about 6.2 months earlier.

The CDR3 consists of 13 residues. Germline V lookup: CDR1 SQVTM, CDR2 ANQGSEA. The TCR beta CDR3 regions underwent amplification using RNA transcripts as the source. An initial round of RT-PCR targeting the TCR CDR3 relied on the HTBI primer set. TCRdb processed the multiplex PCR reads anew with MiXCR; each CDR3 protein has one entry. The table shows roughly 710,000 distinct CDR3 sequences, with 35% occurring only once. These patients, aged 18 to 65, had recently diagnosed hyperthyroidism lasting under 2 months. The chain employs TRBV29-1 and TRBJ1-4; weak D call: TRBD1 (5 bases). The sample was blood. This TCR derives from a woman aged 40 to 50 with Graves' hyperthyroidism. The CDR3 DNA reads TGCAGCGTTGAAGATCCAGGTCGGACACCCGGGGTTTTT. Amino acids: CSVEDPGRTPGVF.